This T cell receptor beta chain was found in a study of T-cell memory formation after mild COVID-19. On the study more broadly: TCR clusters were mostly donor specific.

The germline gives CDR1 SQVTM, CDR2 ANQGSEA. The CDR3 is 12 residues long. Trimming left V 6 bases short and J 6 bases short, with 14 bases between. In its sample, this clonotype was seen a few times. Its specificity is unknown. Study-level findings and limits: Mainly in CM and EM were contracting CD4+ clones; CD8+ were in EMRA. For second-wave clones that peaked at day 37, SARS-CoV-2 specificity went unverified.

Using its own MiXCR run on the 5' RACE reads, TCRdb lists one record per CDR3 protein. Of about 340,000 distinct CDR3 sequences in the sample, 20% to 25% were seen once. This chain connects TRBV29-1 to TRBJ1-2, with D unclear. Material for sequencing was PBMCs or a T cell subset sorted from them (not recorded which). The sequence derives from a man aged 18 to 35 who had mild COVID-19 (a few samples of this study predate the infection). Cell type and time point are not known. The CDR3 here is CSVFTTVDGYTF. The CDR3 region has the DNA TGCAGCGTGTTTACAACAGTGGATGGCTACACCTTC.